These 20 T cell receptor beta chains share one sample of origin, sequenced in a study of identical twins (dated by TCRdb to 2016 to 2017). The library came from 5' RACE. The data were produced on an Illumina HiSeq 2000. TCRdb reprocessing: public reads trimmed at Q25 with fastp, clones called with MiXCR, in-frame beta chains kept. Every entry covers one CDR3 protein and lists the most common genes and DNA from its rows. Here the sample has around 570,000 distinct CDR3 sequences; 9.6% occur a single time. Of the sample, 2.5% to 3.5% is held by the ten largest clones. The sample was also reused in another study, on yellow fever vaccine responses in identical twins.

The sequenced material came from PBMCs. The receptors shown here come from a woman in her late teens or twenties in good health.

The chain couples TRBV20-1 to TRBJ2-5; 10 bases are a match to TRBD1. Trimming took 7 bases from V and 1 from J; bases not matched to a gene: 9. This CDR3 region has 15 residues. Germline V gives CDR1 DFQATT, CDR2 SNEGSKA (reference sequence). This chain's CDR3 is CSVTDRGLGQETQYF. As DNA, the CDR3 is TGCAGTGTTACCGACAGGGGGCTAGGCCAAGAGACCCAGTACTTC.

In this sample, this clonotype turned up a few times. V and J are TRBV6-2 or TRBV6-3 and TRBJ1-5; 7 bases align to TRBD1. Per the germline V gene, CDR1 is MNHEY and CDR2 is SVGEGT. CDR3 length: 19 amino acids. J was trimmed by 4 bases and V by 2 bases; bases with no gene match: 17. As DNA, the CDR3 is TGTGCCAGCAGTTACGGAGGGGGGACAGTCCGGGTGTGGAATCAGCCCCAGCATTTT. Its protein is CASSYGGGTVRVWNQPQHF.

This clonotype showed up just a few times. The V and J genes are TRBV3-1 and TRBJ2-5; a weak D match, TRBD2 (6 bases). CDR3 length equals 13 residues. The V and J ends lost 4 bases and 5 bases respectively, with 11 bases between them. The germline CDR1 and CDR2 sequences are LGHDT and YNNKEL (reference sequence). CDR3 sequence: CASSPAEGETQYF. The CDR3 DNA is TGTGCCAGCAGCCCGGCGGAGGGGGAGACCCAGTACTTC.

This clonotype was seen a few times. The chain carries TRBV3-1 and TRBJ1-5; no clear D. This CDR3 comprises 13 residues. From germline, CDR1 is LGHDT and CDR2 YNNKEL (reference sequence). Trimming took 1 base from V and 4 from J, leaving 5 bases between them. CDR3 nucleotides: TGTGCCAGCAGCCAAGGACGAAATCAGCCCCAGCATTTT. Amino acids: CASSQGRNQPQHF.

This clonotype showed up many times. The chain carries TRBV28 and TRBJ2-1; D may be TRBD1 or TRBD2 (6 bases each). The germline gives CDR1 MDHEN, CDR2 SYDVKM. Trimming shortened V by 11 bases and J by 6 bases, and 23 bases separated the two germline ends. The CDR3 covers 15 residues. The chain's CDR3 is CACAPLTRGANEQFF. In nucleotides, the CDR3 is TGTGCCTGCGCCCCCCTGACTAGGGGGGCCAATGAGCAGTTCTTC.

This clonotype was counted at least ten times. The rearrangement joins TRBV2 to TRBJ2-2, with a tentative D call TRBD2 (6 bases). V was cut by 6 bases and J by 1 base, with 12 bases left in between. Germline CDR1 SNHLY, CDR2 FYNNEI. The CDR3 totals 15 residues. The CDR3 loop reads CASSASGLNTGELFF. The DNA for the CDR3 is TGTGCCAGCAGCGCCTCGGGACTGAACACCGGGGAGCTGTTTTTT. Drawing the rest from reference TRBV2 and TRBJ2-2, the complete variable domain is EPEVTQTPSHQVTQMGQEVILRCVPISNHLYFYWYRQILGQKVEFLVSFYNNEISEKSEIFDDQFSVERPDGSNFTLKIRSTKLEDSAMYFCASSASGLNTGELFFGEGSRLTVL.

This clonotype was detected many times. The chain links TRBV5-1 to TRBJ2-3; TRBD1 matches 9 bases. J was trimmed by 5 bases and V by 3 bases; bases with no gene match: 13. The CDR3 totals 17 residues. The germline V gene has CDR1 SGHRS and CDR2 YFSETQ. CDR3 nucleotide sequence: TGCGCCAGCAGCTCTCACTTAACAGGGGGCCACATAGATACGCAGTATTTT. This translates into CASSSHLTGGHIDTQYF.

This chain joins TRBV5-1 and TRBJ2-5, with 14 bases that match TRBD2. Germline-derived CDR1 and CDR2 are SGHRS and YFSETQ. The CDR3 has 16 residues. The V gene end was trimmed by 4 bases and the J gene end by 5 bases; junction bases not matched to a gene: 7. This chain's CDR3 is CASSRTSGGPGETQYF. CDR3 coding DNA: TGCGCCAGCAGCCGGACTAGCGGGGGGCCAGGGGAGACCCAGTACTTC.

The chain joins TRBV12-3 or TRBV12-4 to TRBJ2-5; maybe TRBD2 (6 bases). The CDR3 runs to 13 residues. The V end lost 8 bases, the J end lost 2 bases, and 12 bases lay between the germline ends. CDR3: CASGGWGQETQYF. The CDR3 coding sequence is TGTGCCAGCGGAGGGTGGGGTCAAGAGACCCAGTACTTC.

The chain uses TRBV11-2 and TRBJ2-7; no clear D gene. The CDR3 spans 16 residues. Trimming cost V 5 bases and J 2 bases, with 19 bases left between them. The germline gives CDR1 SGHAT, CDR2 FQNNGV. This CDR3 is CASSPRHVRQPYEQYF. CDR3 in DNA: TGTGCCAGCAGCCCTCGCCACGTACGGCAGCCCTACGAGCAGTACTTC.

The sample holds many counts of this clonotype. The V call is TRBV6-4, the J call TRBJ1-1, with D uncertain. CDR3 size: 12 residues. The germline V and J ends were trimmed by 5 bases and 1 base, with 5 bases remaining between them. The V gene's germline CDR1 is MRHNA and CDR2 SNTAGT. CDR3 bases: TGTGCCAGCAGTTCGGCGAACACTGAAGCTTTCTTT. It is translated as CASSSANTEAFF.

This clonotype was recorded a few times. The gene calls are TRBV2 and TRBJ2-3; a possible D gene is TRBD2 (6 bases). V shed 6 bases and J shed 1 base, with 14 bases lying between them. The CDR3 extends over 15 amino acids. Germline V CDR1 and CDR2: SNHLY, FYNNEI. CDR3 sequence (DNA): TGTGCCAGCAGCCGACTAGGTGACGGCACAGATACGCAGTATTTT. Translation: CASSRLGDGTDTQYF.

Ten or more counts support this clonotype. CDR3 sequence reads: CAISEEGPGTGELFF. The CDR3 nucleotides are TGTGCCATCAGTGAGGAGGGCCCGGGTACCGGGGAGCTGTTTTTT. The chain has TRBV10-3 and TRBJ2-2; possible D gene TRBD2, 5 bases. Trimming left V 2 bases short and J 5 bases short, with 12 bases between. The CDR3 sequence is 15 residues long. CDR1 is ENHRY, CDR2 SYGVKD, per germline.

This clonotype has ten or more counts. The CDR3 sequence: CSARKGATMNTEAFF. The CDR3 region has the DNA TGCAGTGCTAGGAAGGGGGCCACGATGAACACTGAAGCTTTCTTT. The V gene is TRBV20-1, the J gene TRBJ1-1, with 7 bases identical to TRBD1. Germline V lookup: CDR1 DFQATT, CDR2 SNEGSKA (reference sequence). J lost 0 bases, V lost 3 bases, and 7 bases had no gene match. CDR3 length equals 15 residues.

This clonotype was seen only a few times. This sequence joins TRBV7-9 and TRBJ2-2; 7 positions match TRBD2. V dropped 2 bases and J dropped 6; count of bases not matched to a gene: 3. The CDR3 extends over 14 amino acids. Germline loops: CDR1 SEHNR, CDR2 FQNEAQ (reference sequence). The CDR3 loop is CASSLTSVSGELFF. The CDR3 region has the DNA TGTGCCAGCAGCTTAACTAGCGTGTCCGGGGAGCTGTTTTTT.

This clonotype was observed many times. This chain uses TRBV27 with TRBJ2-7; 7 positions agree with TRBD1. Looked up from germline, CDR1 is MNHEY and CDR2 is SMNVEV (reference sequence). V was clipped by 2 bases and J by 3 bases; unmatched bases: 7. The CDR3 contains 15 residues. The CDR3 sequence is CASSLRLGQVYEQYF. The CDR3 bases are TGTGCCAGCAGTTTACGTCTCGGACAGGTCTACGAGCAGTACTTC.

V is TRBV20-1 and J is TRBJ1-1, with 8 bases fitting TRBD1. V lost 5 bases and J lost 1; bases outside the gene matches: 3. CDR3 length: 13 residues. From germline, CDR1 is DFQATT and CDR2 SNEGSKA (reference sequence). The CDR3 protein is CSASGQGNTEAFF. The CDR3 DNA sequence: TGCAGTGCTTCTGGACAGGGGAACACTGAAGCTTTCTTT.

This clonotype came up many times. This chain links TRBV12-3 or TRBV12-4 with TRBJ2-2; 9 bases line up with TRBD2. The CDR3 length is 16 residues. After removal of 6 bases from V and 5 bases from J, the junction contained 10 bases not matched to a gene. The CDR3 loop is CASRRPGLASTGELFF. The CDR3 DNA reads TGTGCCAGCAGACGACCGGGACTAGCCTCAACCGGGGAGCTGTTTTTT.

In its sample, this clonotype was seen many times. CDR3 coding DNA: TGCAGTGCTAGAGATGGCGGACTAGCGGGGGGCACAGATACGCAGTATTTT. As protein: CSARDGGLAGGTDTQYF. This chain links TRBV20-1 with TRBJ2-3; 13 positions match TRBD2. The germline V gene encodes CDR1 DFQATT and CDR2 SNEGSKA (reference sequence). The CDR3 has 17 residues. Trimming took 0 bases from V and 1 from J; bases not matched to a gene: 4.

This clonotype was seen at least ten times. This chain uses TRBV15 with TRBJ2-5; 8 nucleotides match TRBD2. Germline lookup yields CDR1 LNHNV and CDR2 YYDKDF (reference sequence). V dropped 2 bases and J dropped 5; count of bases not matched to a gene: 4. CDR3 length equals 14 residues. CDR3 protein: CATSRILADETQYF. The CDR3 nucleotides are TGTGCCACCAGCAGAATACTAGCGGATGAGACCCAGTACTTC.